The T cell receptor (beta chain) under discussion was sequenced for a study of CXCR3-negative and CXCR3-positive naive CD8 T cells. Researchers prepared the TRB cDNA libraries using 5' RACE with UMI labels. TCRdb processed the 5' RACE reads again and assigns one entry to each CDR3 protein, with no DNA. The repertoire table contains about 6,800 distinct CDR3 sequences. A word on this clonotype: Antigen: not known.

The CDR3 extends over 14 amino acids. Germline assignment: CDR1 MNHEY and CDR2 SVGAGI. Findings and limits, study-wide: Naive cells with CXCR3 showed TRB CDR3s that were more hydrophobic than those in CXCR3-negative naive cells.

The origin of this receptor is a human donor in good health. Some clones in this sample may be carry-over from other donors' samples. The chain is built from TRBV6-5 and TRBJ2-3. Sequencing was performed on naive CXCR3- CD8+ T cells from blood. The subset was: CD45RO-CCR7+CD27+CD95- naive CD8+ T cells lacking CXCR3 (TNR3-). This chain's CDR3 is CASSLRSSTDTQYF.